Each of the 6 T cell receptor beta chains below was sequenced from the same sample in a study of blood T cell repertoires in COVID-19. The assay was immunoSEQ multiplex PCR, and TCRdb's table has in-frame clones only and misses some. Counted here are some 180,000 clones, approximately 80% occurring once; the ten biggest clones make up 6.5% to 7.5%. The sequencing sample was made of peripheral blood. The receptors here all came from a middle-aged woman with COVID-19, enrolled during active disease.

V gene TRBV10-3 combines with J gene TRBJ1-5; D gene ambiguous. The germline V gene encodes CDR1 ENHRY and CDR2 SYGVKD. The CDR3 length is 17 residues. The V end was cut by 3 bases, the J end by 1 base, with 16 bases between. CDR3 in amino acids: CAISELRESPSNQPQHF. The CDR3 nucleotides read TGTGCCATCAGTGAACTAAGGGAGTCCCCGAGCAATCAGCCCCAGCATTTT.

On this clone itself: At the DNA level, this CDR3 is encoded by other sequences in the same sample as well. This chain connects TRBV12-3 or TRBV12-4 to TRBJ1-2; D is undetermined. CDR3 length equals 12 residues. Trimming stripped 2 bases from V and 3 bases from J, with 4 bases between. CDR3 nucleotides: TGTGCCAGCAGTTTACTTGACTATGGCTACACCTTC. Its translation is CASSLLDYGYTF.

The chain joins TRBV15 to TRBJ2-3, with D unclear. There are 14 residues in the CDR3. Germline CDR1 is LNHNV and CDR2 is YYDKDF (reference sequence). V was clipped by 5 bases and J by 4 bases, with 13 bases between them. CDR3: CATSQARFPDTQYF. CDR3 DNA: TGTGCCACCAGCCAAGCCCGGTTCCCAGATACGCAGTATTTT. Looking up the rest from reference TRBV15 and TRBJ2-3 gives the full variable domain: DAMVIQNPRYQVTQFGKPVTLSCSQTLNHNVMYWYQQKSSQAPKLLFHYYDKDFNNEADTPDNFQSRRPNTSFCFLDIRSPGLGDTAMYLCATSQARFPDTQYFGPGTRLTVL.

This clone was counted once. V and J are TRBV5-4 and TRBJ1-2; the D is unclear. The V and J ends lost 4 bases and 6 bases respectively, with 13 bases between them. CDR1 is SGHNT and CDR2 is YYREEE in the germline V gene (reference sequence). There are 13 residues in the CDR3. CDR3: CASSPRARDGYTF. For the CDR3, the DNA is TGTGCCAGCAGCCCGCGGGCTAGGGATGGCTACACCTTC. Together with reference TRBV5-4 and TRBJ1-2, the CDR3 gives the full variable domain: ETGVTQSPTHLIKTRGQQVTLRCSSQSGHNTVSWYQQALGQGPQFIFQYYREEENGRGNFPPRFSGLQFPNYSSELNVNALELDDSALYLCASSPRARDGYTFGSGTRLTVV.

The CDR3 is CASRLAGKTYNEQFF. In DNA, the CDR3 is TGTGCCAGCAGACTAGCGGGAAAGACCTACAATGAGCAGTTCTTC. This chain uses TRBV27 with TRBJ2-1, with 10 bases matching TRBD2. CDR1 is MNHEY and CDR2 is SMNVEV in the germline V gene (reference sequence). The CDR3 sequence is 15 residues long. Trimming took 6 bases from V and 2 from J; bases not matched to a gene: 4.

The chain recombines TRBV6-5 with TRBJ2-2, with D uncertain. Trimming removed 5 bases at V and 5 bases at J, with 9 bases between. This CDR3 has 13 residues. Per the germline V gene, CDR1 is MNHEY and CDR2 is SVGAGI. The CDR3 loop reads CASSPLGTGELFF. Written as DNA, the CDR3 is TGTGCCAGCAGTCCTCTAGGTACCGGGGAGCTGTTTTTT.